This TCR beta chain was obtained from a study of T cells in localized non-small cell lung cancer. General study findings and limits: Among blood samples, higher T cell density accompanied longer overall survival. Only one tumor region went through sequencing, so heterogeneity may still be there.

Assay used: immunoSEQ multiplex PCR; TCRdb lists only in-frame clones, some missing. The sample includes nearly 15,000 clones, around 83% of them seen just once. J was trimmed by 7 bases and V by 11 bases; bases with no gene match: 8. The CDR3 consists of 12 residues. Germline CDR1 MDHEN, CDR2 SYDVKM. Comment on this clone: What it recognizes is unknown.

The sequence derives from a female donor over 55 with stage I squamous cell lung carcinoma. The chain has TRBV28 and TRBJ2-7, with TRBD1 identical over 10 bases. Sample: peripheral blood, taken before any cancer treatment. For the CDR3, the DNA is TGTGCCGCCGGGACAGGGGTTGGGGAGCAGTACTTC. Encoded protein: CAAGTGVGEQYF.